The sequence of this T cell receptor (beta chain) was determined in a study of OX40 agonist ivuxolimab in advanced cancers. Overall study: Ivuxolimab was administered intravenously to patients at 0.01 to 10 mg/kg every 2 weeks.

Clones were sequenced by immunoSEQ multiplex PCR, and TCRdb holds only the in-frame ones, with some missing. In the table there are some 96,000 clones, around 90% of which are singletons. V lost 1 base and J lost 2, with 11 bases in between. Germline loops: CDR1 LGHNA, CDR2 YSLEER. The CDR3 loop spans 15 amino acids. The receptor was isolated from an adult with an advanced solid tumor such as melanoma, head and neck, liver or kidney cancer. The sample in question was CD4+ or CD8+ T cells sorted from blood, obtained in a trial of the OX40 agonist ivuxolimab. V and J are TRBV4-3 and TRBJ2-5; D might be TRBD1 (6 bases). CDR3 amino acids: CASSQAAQGQETQYF. The CDR3 nucleotides read TGCGCCAGCAGCCAAGCGGCTCAGGGGCAAGAGACCCAGTACTTC.